This is a list of T cell receptor beta chains from one sample in a study of graft-versus-host responses after intestinal transplantation. Sequencing was performed with immunoSEQ multiplex PCR; in TCRdb, only in-frame clones are kept and a portion is missing. Here the sample spans tens of thousands of clones, roughly 94% being singletons. Their specific antigens are unknown. This material consisted of unstimulated CD8+ T cells sorted from spleen or lymph node cells, taken before intestinal transplant. These receptors came from a human donor who received an intestinal transplant. Both conserved end residues are part of each CDR3. The order of the fields is V gene, clone size, J gene, D gene, CDR3 DNA, CDR3 protein. D genes are given only for firm matches. Size is omitted from some rows. Given values are once, few, many or a class for expanded clones.

v_call: TRBV5-3; clone_size: once; j_call: TRBJ1-2; d_call: -; cdr3_nt: TGTGCCAGCAGCCTGGGGGACTATGGCTACACCTTC; cdr3_aa: CASSLGDYGYTF
v_call: TRBV2; clone_size: once; j_call: TRBJ1-2; d_call: -; cdr3_nt: TGTGCCAGCAGTGATCAGGGGAATGGCTACACCTTC; cdr3_aa: CASSDQGNGYTF
v_call: TRBV10-3; clone_size: -; j_call: TRBJ2-6; d_call: -; cdr3_nt: TGTGCCATCAGTGAGATGACCAAGGGGGCCAACGTCCTGACTTTC; cdr3_aa: CAISEMTKGANVLTF
v_call: TRBV4-1; clone_size: -; j_call: TRBJ1-4; d_call: TRBD1; cdr3_nt: TGCGCCAGCAGCCAAGAAGAGGGGACAGGGTTTAATGAAAAACTGTTTTTT; cdr3_aa: CASSQEEGTGFNEKLFF
v_call: TRBV28; clone_size: -; j_call: TRBJ2-5; d_call: TRBD2; cdr3_nt: TGTGCCAGCAGAAATCTAGCGGACCAAGAGACCCAGTACTTC; cdr3_aa: CASRNLADQETQYF
v_call: TRBV7-9; clone_size: -; j_call: TRBJ1-1; d_call: -; cdr3_nt: TGTGCCAGCAGCCCCCGGGGATCTGGGAACACTGAAGCTTTCTTT; cdr3_aa: CASSPRGSGNTEAFF
v_call: TRBV13; clone_size: -; j_call: TRBJ2-1; d_call: -; cdr3_nt: TGTGCCAGCAGCCTAGGAATGGCCCCTTACTACAATGAGCAGTTCTTC; cdr3_aa: CASSLGMAPYYNEQFF
v_call: TRBV6-1; clone_size: -; j_call: TRBJ2-7; d_call: -; cdr3_nt: TGTGCCAGCAGTGAATACCTAATTCGGGCCTACGAGCAGTACTTC; cdr3_aa: CASSEYLIRAYEQYF
v_call: TRBV2; clone_size: -; j_call: TRBJ2-7; d_call: -; cdr3_nt: TGTGCCAGCAGTGATGATTCTAACTACGAGCAGTACTTC; cdr3_aa: CASSDDSNYEQYF
v_call: TRBV7-7; clone_size: -; j_call: TRBJ2-1; d_call: -; cdr3_nt: TGTGCCAGCAGCTTAAGCTATTACAATGAGCAGTTCTTC; cdr3_aa: CASSLSYYNEQFF
v_call: TRBV7-3; clone_size: -; j_call: TRBJ2-2; d_call: -; cdr3_nt: TGTGCCAGCAGCTTAAGCGGGGAGCTGTTTTTT; cdr3_aa: CASSLSGELFF
v_call: TRBV9; clone_size: -; j_call: TRBJ2-3; d_call: -; cdr3_nt: TGTGCCAGCAGCCCCGAATGGGGTGACACGCAGTATTTT; cdr3_aa: CASSPEWGDTQYF
v_call: TRBV11-3; clone_size: -; j_call: TRBJ2-1; d_call: TRBD2; cdr3_nt: TGTGCCAGCAGCTTAGAGGCGGGAGGAGTCCCCTACAATGAGCAGTTCTTC; cdr3_aa: CASSLEAGGVPYNEQFF
v_call: TRBV9; clone_size: few; j_call: TRBJ1-1; d_call: -; cdr3_nt: TGTGCCAGCAGCGTAGGAGACCCGAACACTGAAGCTTTCTTT; cdr3_aa: CASSVGDPNTEAFF
v_call: TRBV5-1; clone_size: -; j_call: TRBJ2-3; d_call: TRBD2; cdr3_nt: TGCGCCAGCAGCCCGCGGACTAGCGGGGACGGCACAGATACGCAGTATTTT; cdr3_aa: CASSPRTSGDGTDTQYF
v_call: TRBV5-1; clone_size: -; j_call: TRBJ2-7; d_call: TRBD2; cdr3_nt: TGCGCCAGCAGCGAGGGGACTAGCGGGACTGGAGAGCAGTACTTC; cdr3_aa: CASSEGTSGTGEQYF
v_call: TRBV7-9; clone_size: -; j_call: TRBJ1-1; d_call: -; cdr3_nt: TGTGCCAGCAGCGGTGATGTGGACACTGAAGCTTTCTTT; cdr3_aa: CASSGDVDTEAFF
v_call: TRBV19; clone_size: -; j_call: TRBJ2-1; d_call: TRBD2; cdr3_nt: TGTGCCAGTAGTATTTCCGGGAGGGCCTGGGGGGACAATGAGCAGTTCTTC; cdr3_aa: CASSISGRAWGDNEQFF
v_call: TRBV30; clone_size: -; j_call: TRBJ2-5; d_call: -; cdr3_nt: TGTGCCTGGACAGAGTACCAAGAGACCCAGTACTTC; cdr3_aa: CAWTEYQETQYF
v_call: TRBV28; clone_size: -; j_call: TRBJ2-7; d_call: TRBD1; cdr3_nt: TGTGCCAGCAGTTTGGACAGGTTGTCCTACGAGCAGTACTTC; cdr3_aa: CASSLDRLSYEQYF
v_call: TRBV6-1; clone_size: -; j_call: TRBJ2-1; d_call: -; cdr3_nt: TGTGCCAGCAGTGAAGCCGGGACTGTCTACAATGAGCAGTTCTTC; cdr3_aa: CASSEAGTVYNEQFF
v_call: TRBV4-1; clone_size: -; j_call: TRBJ1-5; d_call: -; cdr3_nt: TGCGCCAGCAGCCAAGCTATGTCAGGCCAAACCAATCAGCCCCAGCATTTT; cdr3_aa: CASSQAMSGQTNQPQHF
v_call: TRBV30; clone_size: -; j_call: TRBJ2-7; d_call: -; cdr3_nt: TGTGCCTGGAGTCCCCCGGCCGGCGAGCAGTACTTC; cdr3_aa: CAWSPPAGEQYF
v_call: TRBV28; clone_size: -; j_call: TRBJ1-2; d_call: -; cdr3_nt: TGTGCCAGCAGTTTAGTACAGGCTCTTACATCTAACTATGGCTACACCTTC; cdr3_aa: CASSLVQALTSNYGYTF
v_call: TRBV7-8; clone_size: -; j_call: TRBJ1-5; d_call: -; cdr3_nt: TGTGCCAGCAGCTTCAGAACGGGACTCTCGAATCAGCCCCAGCATTTT; cdr3_aa: CASSFRTGLSNQPQHF
v_call: TRBV15; clone_size: -; j_call: TRBJ1-2; d_call: -; cdr3_nt: TGTGCCACCAGCAGAGAAGGCAGGGATGGCTACACCTTC; cdr3_aa: CATSREGRDGYTF
v_call: TRBV14; clone_size: -; j_call: TRBJ2-3; d_call: TRBD2; cdr3_nt: TGTGCCAGCAGCCAAGGGGTGGCCAGCGGGAGGGCCCGGGGAGATACGCAGTATTTT; cdr3_aa: CASSQGVASGRARGDTQYF
v_call: TRBV4-1; clone_size: -; j_call: TRBJ2-7; d_call: -; cdr3_nt: TGCGCCAGCAGCCAGTATGGGGGGGCTTTGTACGAGCAGTACTTC; cdr3_aa: CASSQYGGALYEQYF
v_call: TRBV13; clone_size: -; j_call: TRBJ2-7; d_call: -; cdr3_nt: TGTGCCAGCAGCCCCTGGGACGACTTCAAGGGGGAGCAGTACTTC; cdr3_aa: CASSPWDDFKGEQYF
v_call: TRBV7-2; clone_size: -; j_call: TRBJ2-7; d_call: -; cdr3_nt: TGTGCCAGCAGCCAGGGTAACGAGCAGTACTTC; cdr3_aa: CASSQGNEQYF
v_call: TRBV14; clone_size: -; j_call: TRBJ2-7; d_call: TRBD2; cdr3_nt: TGTGCCAGCAGCCCAGGACTAGCGGCATACGAGCAGTACTTC; cdr3_aa: CASSPGLAAYEQYF
v_call: TRBV2; clone_size: -; j_call: TRBJ1-5; d_call: -; cdr3_nt: TGTGCCAGCAGTGAAGGTATAGGGGACTTATATAGCAATCAGCCCCAGCATTTT; cdr3_aa: CASSEGIGDLYSNQPQHF
v_call: TRBV25-1; clone_size: -; j_call: TRBJ2-5; d_call: -; cdr3_nt: TGTGCCAGCAGTGAACCCGCATTGGGGGCCCAGTACTTC; cdr3_aa: CASSEPALGAQYF
v_call: TRBV6-5; clone_size: -; j_call: TRBJ1-1; d_call: -; cdr3_nt: TGTGCCAGCAGTTACGGTCGGGGTGGTGAAGCTTTCTTT; cdr3_aa: CASSYGRGGEAFF
v_call: TRBV5-1; clone_size: -; j_call: TRBJ2-1; d_call: -; cdr3_nt: TGCGCCAGCAGCTTGTGGGTCAGGGTGTCCTACAATGAGCAGTTCTTC; cdr3_aa: CASSLWVRVSYNEQFF
v_call: TRBV4-1; clone_size: -; j_call: TRBJ2-7; d_call: -; cdr3_nt: TGCGCCAGCAGCCGACTATGGTACGGGAGCTCCTACGAGCAGTACTTC; cdr3_aa: CASSRLWYGSSYEQYF
v_call: TRBV5-6; clone_size: -; j_call: TRBJ2-7; d_call: -; cdr3_nt: TGTGCCAGCAGCTTTGGGTTTGGGGAGCAGTACTTC; cdr3_aa: CASSFGFGEQYF
v_call: TRBV5-6; clone_size: -; j_call: TRBJ2-5; d_call: TRBD1; cdr3_nt: TGTGCCAGCAGCACCATGACAGGGGGCGACGAAGAGACCCAGTACTTC; cdr3_aa: CASSTMTGGDEETQYF
v_call: TRBV6-5; clone_size: once; j_call: TRBJ1-1; d_call: -; cdr3_nt: TGTGCCAGCAGTTACCTGGGCAGCAACACTGAAGCTTTCTTT; cdr3_aa: CASSYLGSNTEAFF
v_call: TRBV5-1; clone_size: -; j_call: TRBJ1-2; d_call: TRBD1; cdr3_nt: TGCGCCAGCAGCCATGCCCTGACAGGGAACTATGGCTACACCTTC; cdr3_aa: CASSHALTGNYGYTF
v_call: TRBV18; clone_size: once; j_call: TRBJ1-5; d_call: TRBD1; cdr3_nt: TGTGCCAGCTCACTTTCTCCGGACAGGGTCGGCAATCAGCCCCAGCATTTT; cdr3_aa: CASSLSPDRVGNQPQHF
v_call: TRBV5-6; clone_size: few; j_call: TRBJ2-2; d_call: -; cdr3_nt: TGTGCCAGCAGCCCCTATGGATCCGTTGGCACCGGGGAGCTGTTTTTT; cdr3_aa: CASSPYGSVGTGELFF
v_call: TRBV27; clone_size: -; j_call: TRBJ2-7; d_call: TRBD2; cdr3_nt: TGTGCCAGCAGGACGGGACTAAACTCCTACGAGCAGTACTTC; cdr3_aa: CASRTGLNSYEQYF
v_call: TRBV29-1; clone_size: -; j_call: TRBJ2-1; d_call: TRBD2; cdr3_nt: TGCAGCGTTGCCGGGACTAGCGGGATATATGAGCAGTTCTTC; cdr3_aa: CSVAGTSGIYEQFF
v_call: TRBV28; clone_size: -; j_call: TRBJ2-7; d_call: -; cdr3_nt: TGTGCCAGCAGTTTCCCCGAGCAGGGAACCTACGAGCAGTACTTC; cdr3_aa: CASSFPEQGTYEQYF
v_call: TRBV5-6; clone_size: -; j_call: TRBJ2-2; d_call: TRBD2; cdr3_nt: TGTGCCAGCAGCTTGCCCGGCGGGAGAATCGCCGGGGAGCTGTTTTTT; cdr3_aa: CASSLPGGRIAGELFF
v_call: TRBV28; clone_size: -; j_call: TRBJ1-1; d_call: TRBD1; cdr3_nt: TGTGCCAGCAGTTTATGCCCATTAATAAACAGGGGGGAAATTCTAATGAACACTGAAGCTTTCTTT; cdr3_aa: CASSLCPLINRGEILMNTEAFF
v_call: TRBV29-1; clone_size: -; j_call: TRBJ2-1; d_call: -; cdr3_nt: TGCAGCGTAGAGCCCCCACTTGGGGCGGGTAGAAGCACGCGCTACAATGAGCAGTTCTTC; cdr3_aa: CSVEPPLGAGRSTRYNEQFF
v_call: TRBV7-9; clone_size: -; j_call: TRBJ1-4; d_call: TRBD1; cdr3_nt: TGTGCCAGCAGCTTGAAGGGACAGGGGGCCGTAATTAATGAAAAACTGTTTTTT; cdr3_aa: CASSLKGQGAVINEKLFF
v_call: TRBV27; clone_size: -; j_call: TRBJ1-5; d_call: -; cdr3_nt: TGTGCCAGCAGATCCGGACAGAACAATCAGCCCCAGCATTTT; cdr3_aa: CASRSGQNNQPQHF
v_call: TRBV27; clone_size: -; j_call: TRBJ2-3; d_call: -; cdr3_nt: TGTGCCAGCAGTTTATGGGATACAGATACGCAGTATTTT; cdr3_aa: CASSLWDTDTQYF
v_call: TRBV7-9; clone_size: -; j_call: TRBJ2-3; d_call: TRBD2; cdr3_nt: TGTGCCAGCAGTTTCCCCCGCGCTACTAGCGGGATAATTCCAGATACGCAGTATTTT; cdr3_aa: CASSFPRATSGIIPDTQYF